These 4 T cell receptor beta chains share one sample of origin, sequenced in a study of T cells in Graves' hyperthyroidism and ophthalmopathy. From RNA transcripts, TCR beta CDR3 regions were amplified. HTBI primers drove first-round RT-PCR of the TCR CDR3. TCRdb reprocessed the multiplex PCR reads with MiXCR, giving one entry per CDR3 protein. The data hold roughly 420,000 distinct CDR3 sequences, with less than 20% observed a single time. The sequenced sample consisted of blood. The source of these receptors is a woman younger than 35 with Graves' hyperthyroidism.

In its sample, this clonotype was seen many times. The CDR3 is CASSPGPVGGPHPTQYF. The CDR3 bases are TGTGCCAGCAGCCCCGGTCCCGTCGGGGGTCCCCACCCTACGCAGTATTTT. This chain uses TRBV7-9 with TRBJ2-3; possibly TRBD2 for D (6 bases). CDR1 is SEHNR and CDR2 is FQNEAQ in the germline V gene (reference sequence). The CDR3 consists of 17 residues. The germline V and J ends were trimmed by 5 bases and 8 bases, with 26 bases remaining between them.

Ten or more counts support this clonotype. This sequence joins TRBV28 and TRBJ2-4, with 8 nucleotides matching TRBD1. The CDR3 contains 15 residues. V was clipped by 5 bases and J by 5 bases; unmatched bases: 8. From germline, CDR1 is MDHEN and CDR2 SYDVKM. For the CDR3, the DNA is TGTGCCAGCAGTATGATAGCAGGGGGCGAAAACATTCAGTACTTC. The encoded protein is CASSMIAGGENIQYF.

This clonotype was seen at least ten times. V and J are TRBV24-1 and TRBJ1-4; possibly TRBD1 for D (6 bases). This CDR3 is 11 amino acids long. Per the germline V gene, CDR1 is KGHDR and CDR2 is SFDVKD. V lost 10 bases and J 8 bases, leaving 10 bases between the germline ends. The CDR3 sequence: CATPTGEKLFF. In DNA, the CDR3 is TGTGCCACGCCAACAGGGGAAAAACTGTTTTTT.

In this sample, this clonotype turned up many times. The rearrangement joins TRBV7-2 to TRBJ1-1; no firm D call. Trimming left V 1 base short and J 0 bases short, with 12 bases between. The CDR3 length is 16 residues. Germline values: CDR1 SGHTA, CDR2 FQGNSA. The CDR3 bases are TGTGCCAGCAGCTTAGTGGCAGGAAAAATGAACACTGAAGCTTTCTTT. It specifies CASSLVAGKMNTEAFF.